This T cell receptor (beta chain) was captured in a study of PD-1 blockade in classical Hodgkin lymphoma. Study findings and constraints: Complete responders had baseline diversity similar to newly diagnosed patients. Individuals who commenced nivolumab within less than 1 year of ASCT were excluded. CD4+ TCR diversity, unlike CD8+, rose significantly by C4D1.

All the patients suffered relapse after autologous stem cell transplantation, and brentuximab vedotin exposure differed. Here immunoSEQ multiplex PCR was the method, and the copy in TCRdb shows in-frame clones only, minus some. The data contain about 13,000 clones, more than 75% of them singletons. Worth noting for this clone: Antigen specificity is unknown.

The TCR sequence derives from a human donor with classical Hodgkin lymphoma. Sequencing used peripheral blood mononuclear cells (PBMCs), obtained at baseline.

The DNA of the CDR3 is TGCGCCAGCAGTGAAGTAGGCCGGGACAGGGTTCTCTATCAGCCCCAGCATTTT. Amino acids: CASSEVGRDRVLYQPQHF. This chain connects TRBV10-1 to TRBJ1-5, with TRBD1 identical over 9 bases. The CDR3 sequence is 18 residues long. Germline-derived CDR1 and CDR2 are WNHNN and SYGVQD (reference sequence). The ends lost 3 bases at V and 5 bases at J; junction bases unmatched: 14.